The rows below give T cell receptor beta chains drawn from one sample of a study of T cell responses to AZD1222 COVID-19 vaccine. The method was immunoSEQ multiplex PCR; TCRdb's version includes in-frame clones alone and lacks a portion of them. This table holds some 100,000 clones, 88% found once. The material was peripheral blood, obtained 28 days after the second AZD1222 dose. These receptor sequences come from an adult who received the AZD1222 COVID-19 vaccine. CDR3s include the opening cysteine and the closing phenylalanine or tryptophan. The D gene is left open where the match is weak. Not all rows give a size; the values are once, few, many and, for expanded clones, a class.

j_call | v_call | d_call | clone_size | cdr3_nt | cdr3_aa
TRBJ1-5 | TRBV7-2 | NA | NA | TGTGCCAGCAGCTTAGAAAATCAGCCCCAGCATTTT | CASSLENQPQHF
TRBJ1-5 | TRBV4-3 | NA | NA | TGCGCCAGCAGCCAAGAAACAGATAGCAATCAGCCCCAGCATTTT | CASSQETDSNQPQHF
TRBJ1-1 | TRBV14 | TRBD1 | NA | TGTGCCAGCAGTCCCGGACAGGGAAGGGCTTTCTTT | CASSPGQGRAFF
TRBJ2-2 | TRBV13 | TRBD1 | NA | TGTGCCAGCAAGGGACAGGGGGCCGCCGGGGAGCTGTTTTTT | CASKGQGAAGELFF
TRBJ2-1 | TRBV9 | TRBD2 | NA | TGTGCCAGCAGCGTTGGGACTAGCGTCTACAATGAGCAGTTCTTC | CASSVGTSVYNEQFF
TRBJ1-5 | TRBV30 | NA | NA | TGTGCCTGGAGTGTAATCAGCAATCAGCCCCAGCATTTT | CAWSVISNQPQHF
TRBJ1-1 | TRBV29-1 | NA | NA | TGCACGACCCGGGACGGGAACACTGAAGCTTTCTTT | CTTRDGNTEAFF
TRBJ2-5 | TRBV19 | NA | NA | TGTGCCAGTAGTATACAGGAGACCCAGTACTTC | CASSIQETQYF
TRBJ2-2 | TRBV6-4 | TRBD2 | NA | TGTGCCAGCAGTGGGGTAGCGGGGTCGAACACCGGGGAGCTGTTTTTT | CASSGVAGSNTGELFF
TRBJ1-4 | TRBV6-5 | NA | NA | TGTGCCAGCAGTTACTCGGGTAGGGCCAATGAAAAACTGTTTTTT | CASSYSGRANEKLFF
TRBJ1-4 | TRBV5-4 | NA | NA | TGTGCCAGCAGCCAGGATCTTGCAACTAATGAAAAACTGTTTTTT | CASSQDLATNEKLFF
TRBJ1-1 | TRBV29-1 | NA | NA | TGCAGCGCCGGGGCGACAGCCGCTTTCTTT | CSAGATAAFF
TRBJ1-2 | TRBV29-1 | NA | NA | TGCAGCGCCCTTTCGTCTACAGTCGACTATGGCTACACCTTC | CSALSSTVDYGYTF
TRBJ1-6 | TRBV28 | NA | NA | TGTGCCAGCAGTTCGACCTCCTATAATTCACCCCTCCACTTT | CASSSTSYNSPLHF
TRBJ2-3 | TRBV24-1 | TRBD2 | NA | TGTGCCACCAGCCATCATGCGGGGGGGTCAATGACAGATACGCAGTATTTT | CATSHHAGGSMTDTQYF
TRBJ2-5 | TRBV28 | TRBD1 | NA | TGTGCCAGCACGCGGACAGGAGAGACCCAGTACTTC | CASTRTGETQYF
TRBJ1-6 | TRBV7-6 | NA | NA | TGTGCCAGCAGTTATACGGGGTTTGGCTACTACAATTCACCCCTCCACTTT | CASSYTGFGYYNSPLHF
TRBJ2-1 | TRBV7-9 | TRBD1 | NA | TGTGCCAGCAGCTTCGGGGACAGGGCCCCCTACAATGAGCAGTTCTTC | CASSFGDRAPYNEQFF
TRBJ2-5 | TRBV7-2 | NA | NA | TGTGCCAGCAGCTTCGGAGAGACCCAGTACTTC | CASSFGETQYF
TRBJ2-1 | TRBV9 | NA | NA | TGTGCCAGCAGCGTAGAGGCCCAGCAGTTCTTC | CASSVEAQQFF
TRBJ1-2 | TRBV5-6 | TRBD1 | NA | TGTGCCAGCAGCCGGGGACAGGAGCCTAACTATGGCTACACCTTC | CASSRGQEPNYGYTF
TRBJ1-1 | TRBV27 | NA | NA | TGTGCCAGCAGTACGCCAGGGCAGGGAACTGAAGCTTTCTTT | CASSTPGQGTEAFF
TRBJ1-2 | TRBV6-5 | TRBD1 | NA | TGTGCCACCCTGCCATACTCACAGGGGTTATATGGCTACACCTTC | CATLPYSQGLYGYTF
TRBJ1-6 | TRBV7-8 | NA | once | TGTGCCAGCAGCCCCGGGACGGAAAATTCACCCCTCCACTTT | CASSPGTENSPLHF
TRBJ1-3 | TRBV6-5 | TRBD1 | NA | TGTGCCAGCAGTCTTGGGGACAGTCGGCGTGACACCATATATTTT | CASSLGDSRRDTIYF